These T cell receptor beta chains were read from a single sample in a study of post-analysis software for immune sequencing data. In TCRdb, the PCR reads were re-called with MiXCR into one record per CDR3 protein. Of about half a million distinct CDR3 sequences in the sample, 45% are singletons; the top ten hold around an eighth. Source material: blood. These receptors came from a girl between 10 and 17 years old with multiple sclerosis. Both conserved end residues are part of each CDR3. A D gene is named only where the DNA matches it firmly. The size field is filled for only some rows; it gives once, few, many or a size class.

j_call d_call clone_size v_call cdr3_nt cdr3_aa
TRBJ2-4 TRBD1 few TRBV12-3/TRBV12-4 TGTGCCAGCAGTGAGGACAGGGTTGGCAAAAACATTCAGTACTTC CASSEDRVGKNIQYF
TRBJ2-7 TRBD1 - TRBV10-2 TGCGCCAGCAGTGAGGCCGACAGGGGGAACTACGAGCAGTACTTC CASSEADRGNYEQYF
TRBJ2-7 TRBD1 - TRBV5-6 TGTGCCAGCAGCCTAAGGACAGGGACATCCTACGAGCAGTACTTC CASSLRTGTSYEQYF
TRBJ1-5 TRBD1 - TRBV7-9 TGTGCCAGCAGTCCTAAGGGGTTGGGCGGGACAGGCAATCAGCCCCAGCATTTT CASSPKGLGGTGNQPQHF
TRBJ2-3 TRBD1 few TRBV29-1 TGCAGCGTTTCCACGACAGGGTCGCCGGATACGCAGTATTTT CSVSTTGSPDTQYF
TRBJ2-1 - few TRBV7-6 TGTGCCAGCAGCAGCAAGGCGGGAAGTCTCAGTAATGAGCAGTTCTTC CASSSKAGSLSNEQFF
TRBJ1-4 - once TRBV20-1 TGCAGTGCTCAGGGTTCCCCTCCCCTTAATGAAAAACTGTTTTTT CSAQGSPPLNEKLFF
TRBJ2-1 - - TRBV6-5 TGTGCCAGCAGCCCGGGGAGGAGATACAATGAGCAGTTCTTC CASSPGRRYNEQFF
TRBJ1-6 TRBD1 few TRBV7-6 TGTGCCAGCAGCTCGAGGACAGGGGGTGATTCACCCCTCCACTTT CASSSRTGGDSPLHF
TRBJ2-7 TRBD1 - TRBV28 TGTGCCAGCAGTTCCCCCGGGACAGGGAATCCCTACGAGCAGTACTTC CASSSPGTGNPYEQYF
TRBJ2-5 TRBD2 - TRBV29-1 TGCAGCGTTGACATGACCGGACTAGCGGGAGTGGAGACCCAGTACTTC CSVDMTGLAGVETQYF
TRBJ1-1 - - TRBV29-1 TGCAGCGTTCGAGTGAACACTGAAGCTTTCTTT CSVRVNTEAFF
TRBJ1-2 - - TRBV7-8 TGTGCCAGCAGCTTAGTGGGGGACTATGGCTACACCTTC CASSLVGDYGYTF
TRBJ2-1 TRBD2 - TRBV24-1 TGTGCCACCAGTGATTTAGGGACTAGCTCATCAAATGAGCAGTTCTTC CATSDLGTSSSNEQFF
TRBJ2-1 - - TRBV7-3 TGTGCCAGCAGCCGAAAACGGGTGGTCGGGAGTGACGTTAATGAGCAGTTCTTC CASSRKRVVGSDVNEQFF
TRBJ2-5 - - TRBV6-5 TGTGCCAGCAGCGGGGGGCGAGGGACCCAGTACTTC CASSGGRGTQYF
TRBJ1-4 TRBD1 - TRBV27 TGTGCCAGCAGTTTAACACAGGGGAGTGAAAAACTGTTTTTT CASSLTQGSEKLFF
TRBJ2-7 TRBD2 - TRBV7-3 TGTGCCAGCAGCTTAAGTGGGACTAGCGTCTCCGAGCAGTACTTC CASSLSGTSVSEQYF
TRBJ2-1 - - TRBV6-1 TGTGCCAGCAGTGATAGGTCTACTGCCCTGCTTGAGCAGTTCTTC CASSDRSTALLEQFF
TRBJ2-5 - - TRBV4-2 TGTGCCAGCAGCCAAGGGGAACCCCGCTGGGAGACCCAGTACTTC CASSQGEPRWETQYF
TRBJ1-5 - - TRBV4-1 TGCGCCAGCACTCAGACTATCTCCGACAGGACCTGGAGCAATCAGCCCCAGCATTTT CASTQTISDRTWSNQPQHF
TRBJ2-1 TRBD2 - TRBV4-1 TGCGCCAGCAGCCATTATAGCGGGAGGGCCCTCTACAATGAGCAGTTCTTC CASSHYSGRALYNEQFF
TRBJ2-3 TRBD2 - TRBV9 TGTGCCAGCAGCGTCCGAGCGGGAGAAATGGCAGATACGCAGTATTTT CASSVRAGEMADTQYF
TRBJ2-1 - once TRBV20-1 TGCAGTAGGGGGGATTACAATGAGCAGTTCTTC CSRGDYNEQFF
TRBJ2-7 - few TRBV6-2/TRBV6-3 TGTGCCAGCAGTTACTCGTGGGCAGGGAGCTCCTACGAGCAGTACTTC CASSYSWAGSSYEQYF
TRBJ2-7 - - TRBV12-3/TRBV12-4 TGTGCCAGCAGACTCGGAGGGGGGCCCTACGAGCAGTACTTC CASRLGGGPYEQYF
TRBJ1-5 - - TRBV7-9 TGTGCCAGCAGCTTAGGGGACCATAGCAATCAGCCCCAGCATTTT CASSLGDHSNQPQHF
TRBJ1-2 - - TRBV2 TGTGCCACCAAGGGAGGGGGAGTCAACTATGACTACACCTTC CATKGGGVNYDYTF
TRBJ1-5 - few TRBV15 TGTGCCACCAGCAGAGATTGGGGGACGGTGGATCAGCCCCAGCATTTT CATSRDWGTVDQPQHF
TRBJ1-2 TRBD1 few TRBV20-1 TGCAGTGCTACCGGACAGGCCGACTATGGCTACACCTTC CSATGQADYGYTF
TRBJ2-3 - - TRBV15 TGTGCCACCAGCAGAGGAAGTATGGAGGATACGCAGTATTTT CATSRGSMEDTQYF
TRBJ2-1 TRBD2 - TRBV24-1 TGTGTCACCAGTGAGGGACTAGCGGATGGGAATGAGCAGTTCTTC CVTSEGLADGNEQFF
TRBJ1-5 TRBD1 - TRBV12-3/TRBV12-4 TGTGCCAGCAGCCGGGGACAGGAGAATCAGCCCCAGCATTTT CASSRGQENQPQHF
TRBJ2-3 TRBD2 - TRBV29-1 TGCAGCGTTGAGCGGGGGGCAGATACGCAGTATTTT CSVERGADTQYF
TRBJ2-7 TRBD1 - TRBV4-1 TGCGCCAGCAGCCAAGGTGCAGGGGGTTCCTACGAGCAGTACTTC CASSQGAGGSYEQYF
TRBJ2-5 - few TRBV12-3/TRBV12-4 TGTGCCAGCGGGAGATCTGAGACCCAGTACTTC CASGRSETQYF
TRBJ2-7 - - TRBV29-1 TGCAGCGTTGTGCCAGGTCATGTCCACGAGCAGTACTTC CSVVPGHVHEQYF
TRBJ2-3 TRBD1 - TRBV7-3 TGTGCCAGCAGCTCCGGACAGGGACAGGCAGATACGCAGTATTTT CASSSGQGQADTQYF
TRBJ2-5 - few TRBV15 TGTGCCACCAGCAGAGATTTACGCAGAGAAGAGACCCAGTACTTC CATSRDLRREETQYF
TRBJ2-3 TRBD1 few TRBV6-4 TGTGCCAGCAGTGAGCAGGGACAGGGGGCTGGAGATACGCAGTATTTT CASSEQGQGAGDTQYF